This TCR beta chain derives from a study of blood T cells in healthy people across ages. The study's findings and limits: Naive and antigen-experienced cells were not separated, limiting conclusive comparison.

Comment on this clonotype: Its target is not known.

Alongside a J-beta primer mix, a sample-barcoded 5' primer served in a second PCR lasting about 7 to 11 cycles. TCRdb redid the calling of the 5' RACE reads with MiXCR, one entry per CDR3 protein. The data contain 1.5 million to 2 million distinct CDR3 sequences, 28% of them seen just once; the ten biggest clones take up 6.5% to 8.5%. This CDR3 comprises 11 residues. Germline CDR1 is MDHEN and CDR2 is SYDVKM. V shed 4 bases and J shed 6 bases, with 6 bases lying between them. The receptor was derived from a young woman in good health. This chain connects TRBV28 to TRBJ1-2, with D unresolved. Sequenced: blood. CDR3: CASSSSHGYTF. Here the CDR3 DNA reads TGTGCCAGCAGTTCCAGTCATGGCTACACCTTC.